The 30 T cell receptor beta chains reported below all come from one sample, sequenced in a study of patients and donors after allogeneic stem cell transplantation. TCRdb reprocessed the RT-PCR reads via MiXCR and lists one record per CDR3 protein. The top ten hold roughly 7% of the sample, which has hundreds of thousands of distinct CDR3 sequences, 15% to 20% seen once. Source material: blood, either unsorted or a sorted T cell fraction (not recorded which). Receptor source: a human donor who was either an allogeneic HSCT recipient or a stem cell or donor lymphocyte infusion donor (not recorded which). It is not recorded whose cells these are; they may come from a transplant donor.

This clonotype was seen a handful of times. The CDR3 region is CASSRSGEGEQFF. The CDR3 DNA follows: TGTGCCAGCAGCCGTAGCGGAGAGGGTGAGCAGTTCTTC. This chain links TRBV7-3 with TRBJ2-1; D perhaps matches TRBD2 (6 bases). The CDR3 loop spans 13 amino acids. Germline CDR1 and CDR2: SGHTA and FQGTGA. V gave up 5 bases and J gave up 9 bases, with 14 bases separating them.

The V and J genes are TRBV15 and TRBJ2-7; D is unclear. Germline V gene data show CDR1 as LNHNV and CDR2 as YYDKDF (reference sequence). Between the trimmed V and J ends, which lost 5 bases and 5 bases, there was a span of 19 bases. The CDR3 length is 15 residues. The CDR3 spells CATSPSSNIRNEQYF. For the CDR3, the DNA is TGTGCCACCAGCCCCTCCTCAAACATCCGTAACGAGCAGTACTTC.

The rearrangement links TRBV28 to TRBJ2-3; 7 nucleotides match TRBD2. The V gene end was trimmed by 3 bases and the J gene end by 1 base; junction bases not matched to a gene: 13. From germline, CDR1 is MDHEN and CDR2 SYDVKM. This CDR3 is built from 18 residues. CDR3 sequence (DNA): TGTGCCAGCAGTTTTCCCCGCGCGGGGCTAGCGGGCACAGATACGCAGTATTTT. It is translated as CASSFPRAGLAGTDTQYF.

This chain connects TRBV3-1 to TRBJ2-3; tentatively, D is TRBD1 (8 bases). Trimming took off 0 bases at V and 3 bases at J, with 13 bases between the two ends. The germline gives CDR1 LGHDT, CDR2 YNNKEL (reference sequence). The CDR3 has 16 amino acids. The CDR3 DNA reads TGTGCCAGCAGCCAAGAACAGGGGGAGGGGACAGATACGCAGTATTTT. Its translation: CASSQEQGEGTDTQYF.

There are many counts of this clonotype. The chain combines TRBV29-1 with TRBJ2-1; 11 bases fit TRBD2. CDR1 and CDR2 from the germline V gene are SQVTM and ANQGSEA. This CDR3 spans 14 amino acids. The V segment lost 6 bases and the J segment 4 bases; nucleotides outside the gene matches: 5. CDR3 in amino acids: CSVLSGREYNEQFF. In DNA, the CDR3 is TGCAGCGTCCTTAGCGGGAGGGAATACAATGAGCAGTTCTTC.

The table lists this clonotype with a few counts. This chain connects TRBV6-4 to TRBJ2-1, with D perhaps assigned TRBD1 or TRBD2 (5 bases each). Trimming cost V 0 bases and J 4 bases, with 19 bases left between them. CDR3 size: 18 residues. The germline gives CDR1 MRHNA, CDR2 SNTAGT. This CDR3 reads CASSDSRGKVLLYNEQFF. In DNA, the CDR3 is TGTGCCAGCAGTGACTCGAGGGGTAAGGTCCTCCTTTACAATGAGCAGTTCTTC.

There are a few counts of this clonotype. CDR3 sequence (DNA): TGTGCCAGTAGTAGGGCTAGCGGTCCGTACAATGAGCAGTTCTTC. Residues: CASSRASGPYNEQFF. The genes are TRBV19 and TRBJ2-1, with 7 bases lining up with TRBD2. The V gene end was trimmed by 4 bases and the J gene end by 4 bases; junction bases not matched to a gene: 7. Germline assignment: CDR1 LNHDA and CDR2 SQIVND (reference sequence). The CDR3 runs 15 residues.

This clonotype showed up just a few times. This CDR3 reads CASRLDGSGGYEQYF. CDR3 bases: TGTGCCAGCAGACTCGACGGGTCGGGGGGCTACGAGCAGTACTTC. V gene TRBV6-1 combines with J gene TRBJ2-7, with 7 bases lining up with TRBD2. CDR1 MNHNS and CDR2 SASEGT come from the germline V gene. This CDR3 is built from 15 residues. V dropped 6 bases and J dropped 3; count of bases not matched to a gene: 11.

This clonotype appeared a few times. This chain joins TRBV27 and TRBJ2-5; possibly TRBD1 for D (5 bases). The V and J ends lost 7 bases and 7 bases respectively, with 16 bases between them. The CDR3 covers 13 residues. The V gene's germline CDR1 is MNHEY and CDR2 SMNVEV (reference sequence). The CDR3: CASTPGRGGTQYF. CDR3 bases: TGTGCCAGCACCCCGGGTAGGGGCGGGACCCAGTACTTC.

This clonotype was counted a few times. The chain uses TRBV5-1 and TRBJ1-5; D perhaps matches TRBD1 (5 bases). CDR1 and CDR2 from the germline V gene are SGHRS and YFSETQ. The V gene lost 4 bases and the J gene lost 7 bases, with 12 bases spanning the gap. This CDR3 spans 13 amino acids. This CDR3 is CASSEDILQPQHF. The CDR3 coding sequence is TGCGCCAGCAGCGAGGACATTTTGCAGCCCCAGCATTTT. Full variable domain (rest looked up from reference TRBV5-1 and TRBJ1-5): KAGVTQTPRYLIKTRGQQVTLSCSPISGHRSVSWYQQTPGQGLQFLFEYFSETQRNKGNFPGRFSGRQFSNSRSEMNVSTLELGDSALYLCASSEDILQPQHFGDGTRLSIL.

In its sample, this clonotype was seen a few times. The chain links TRBV27 to TRBJ2-5; perhaps TRBD2 as D (7 bases). V was cut by 2 bases and J by 5 bases, with 15 bases left in between. The CDR3 consists of 15 residues. Germline values: CDR1 MNHEY, CDR2 SMNVEV (reference sequence). The CDR3 sequence: CASSLRGALRETQYF. CDR3 nucleotides: TGTGCCAGCAGTTTACGGGGGGCCCTCCGGGAGACCCAGTACTTC.

This clonotype came up many times. This chain's CDR3 is CASAGRNNSPLHF. In DNA form, the CDR3 reads TGTGCCAGCGCGGGACGAAATAATTCACCCCTCCACTTT. The chain combines TRBV12-3 or TRBV12-4 with TRBJ1-6, with D possibly TRBD1 on 5 matching bases. The CDR3 is made up of 13 amino acids. The V and J ends lost 8 bases and 5 bases respectively, with 10 bases between them.

The V and J genes are TRBV7-7 and TRBJ2-5, with a tentative D call TRBD2 (7 bases). V lost 4 bases, J lost 4 bases, and 22 bases lay in between. The CDR3 consists of 17 residues. Germline loops: CDR1 SSHAT, CDR2 FNYEAQ (reference sequence). This CDR3 is CASSSDGGQGVGETQYF. CDR3 coding DNA: TGTGCCAGCAGCTCAGACGGGGGGCAGGGTGTAGGAGAGACCCAGTACTTC. Together with reference TRBV7-7 and TRBJ2-5, the CDR3 gives the full variable domain: GAGVSQSPRYKVTKRGQDVTLRCDPISSHATLYWYQQALGQGPEFLTYFNYEAQPDKSGLPSDRFSAERPEGSISTLTIQRTEQRDSAMYRCASSSDGGQGVGETQYFGPGTRLLVL.

The chain couples TRBV20-1 to TRBJ2-3; D gene uncertain. Germline CDR1 DFQATT, CDR2 SNEGSKA (reference sequence). The CDR3 runs to 16 residues. V gave up 1 base and J gave up 1 base, with 15 bases separating them. CDR3 bases: TGCAGTGCTAGAGCCCCGGTCTCGTTCCGCACAGATACGCAGTATTTT. Its translation: CSARAPVSFRTDTQYF.

This clonotype was counted many times. The rearrangement uses TRBV3-1 and TRBJ2-7, with D possibly being TRBD2 (6 bases). This CDR3 is built from 17 residues. V gave up 0 bases and J gave up 0 bases, with 15 bases separating them. Germline V gene sequence: CDR1 LGHDT, CDR2 YNNKEL (reference sequence). CDR3 residues: CASSQEIGGSSSYEQYF. The DNA of the CDR3 is TGTGCCAGCAGCCAAGAGATTGGGGGGTCCAGCTCCTACGAGCAGTACTTC.

The chain joins TRBV7-3 to TRBJ2-5; D is perhaps TRBD1 (5 bases). From germline, CDR1 is SGHTA and CDR2 FQGTGA. Between the trimmed V and J ends, which lost 3 bases and 4 bases, there was a span of 9 bases. The CDR3 is 13 amino acids. The CDR3 reads CASSFQGLETQYF. The CDR3 DNA reads TGTGCCAGCAGCTTCCAGGGTTTAGAGACCCAGTACTTC.

The chain carries TRBV29-1 and TRBJ2-7, with 12 positions matching TRBD2. The CDR3 extends over 15 amino acids. Germline trimming cut 3 bases from V and 5 bases from J; bases unmatched to any gene: 8. Per the germline V gene, CDR1 is SQVTM and CDR2 is ANQGSEA. The CDR3 nucleotides are TGCAGCGTTGAGACTAGCGGGAGATCATACCACGAGCAGTACTTC. Protein sequence: CSVETSGRSYHEQYF.

The V gene is TRBV18, the J gene TRBJ1-4; 8 bases match TRBD1. The CDR3 covers 15 residues. Germline CDR1 and CDR2: KGHSH and LQKENI. J was trimmed by 7 bases and V by 0 bases; bases with no gene match: 4. The CDR3 DNA sequence: TGTGCCAGCTCACCACCGTCACAGGGGGGTGAAAAACTGTTTTTT. Protein: CASSPPSQGGEKLFF.

With regard to this clonotype: The junction does not match germline at one end; this may be a read error. The chain carries TRBV7-9 and TRBJ2-1, with TRBD1 identical over 8 bases. Germline V lookup: CDR1 SEHNR, CDR2 FQNEAQ (reference sequence). The CDR3 runs 16 residues. The CDR3, as DNA: TGTGCCAGCAGCCCCTCGGACAGGGTCTATGGCAATGAGCTGTTCTTC. The encoded protein is CASSPSDRVYGNELFF.

This chain joins TRBV7-2 and TRBJ2-7; D not resolved. CDR1 and CDR2 from the germline V gene are SGHTA and FQGNSA. This CDR3 is built from 12 residues. V was clipped by 5 bases and J by 7 bases, with 12 bases between them. CDR3 residues: CASSAFGIEQYF. DNA for the CDR3: TGTGCCAGCAGCGCATTTGGGATTGAGCAGTACTTC.

The V gene is TRBV7-8, the J gene TRBJ2-7; 7 positions agree with TRBD1. V shed 4 bases and J 3 bases; nucleotides not matched to a gene: 6. Germline V lookup: CDR1 SGHVS, CDR2 FQNEAQ. The CDR3 length is 14 residues. The CDR3 region has the DNA TGTGCCAGCAGCTCCCAGAGGACAGGCTACGAGCAGTACTTC. It codes for CASSSQRTGYEQYF.

The CDR3 nucleotides are TGTGCCAGCTCGGGCCGGGCGCCCGGCACCGGGGAGCTGTTTTTT. Protein sequence: CASSGRAPGTGELFF. The rearrangement joins TRBV18 to TRBJ2-2; D uncertain. V gave up 6 bases and J gave up 4 bases, with 15 bases separating them. This CDR3 is built from 15 residues. Germline loops: CDR1 KGHSH, CDR2 LQKENI.

This clonotype was counted a few times. This chain links TRBV28 with TRBJ1-1; possible D gene TRBD1, 5 bases. Germline CDR1 is MDHEN and CDR2 is SYDVKM. The CDR3 loop spans 16 amino acids. The V end lost 3 bases, the J end lost 1 base, and 15 bases lay between the germline ends. The CDR3 DNA follows: TGTGCCAGCAGTTTCCGCCCCCGGGGGTCGAACACTGAAGCTTTCTTT. Translating gives CASSFRPRGSNTEAFF.

The chain uses TRBV7-3 and TRBJ2-7; 11 bases agree with TRBD2. CDR1 and CDR2 from the germline V gene are SGHTA and FQGTGA. CDR3 length equals 18 residues. With 6 bases clipped from V and 1 base from J, the junction kept 14 bases outside the gene matches. The CDR3 here is CASSPGEVAGGKSYEQYF. In nucleotides, the CDR3 is TGTGCCAGCAGTCCGGGGGAGGTAGCGGGAGGGAAGTCCTACGAGCAGTACTTC.

This clonotype was seen more than once but under ten times. The V and J genes are TRBV6-1 and TRBJ1-1; tentatively, D is TRBD1 (5 bases). Germline V CDR1 and CDR2: MNHNS, SASEGT. The CDR3 is made up of 13 amino acids. The V and J ends lost 7 bases and 5 bases respectively, with 14 bases between them. The CDR3 protein is CASTPRGWTEAFF. As DNA, the CDR3 is TGTGCCAGCACCCCGCGGGGGTGGACTGAAGCTTTCTTT.

Only a few counts were recorded for this clonotype. The rearrangement uses TRBV7-2 and TRBJ2-5; 10 positions agree with TRBD1. The trim removed 4 bases at V and 5 bases at J, leaving 4 bases unmatched. The V gene's germline CDR1 is SGHTA and CDR2 FQGNSA. This CDR3 comprises 14 residues. The CDR3 DNA sequence: TGTGCCAGCAGCTCTGACAGGGGGCTTGAGACCCAGTACTTC. It yields the protein CASSSDRGLETQYF. Full variable domain (rest looked up from reference TRBV7-2 and TRBJ2-5): GAGVSQSPSNKVTEKGKDVELRCDPISGHTALYWYRQSLGQGLEFLIYFQGNSAPDKSGLPSDRFSAERTGGSVSTLTIQRTQQEDSAVYLCASSSDRGLETQYFGPGTRLLVL.

J is TRBJ2-3 and V is TRBV23-1, with TRBD2 as a possible D gene (6 bases). TRBV23-1 is identified as an open reading frame with a role that is uncertain. Trimming took 4 bases from V and 1 from J, leaving 15 bases between them. The CDR3 extends over 16 amino acids. CDR3 sequence (DNA): TGCGCCAGCAGTCCACGCCTGAGGGAGGGCACAGATACGCAGTATTTT. This sequence encodes CASSPRLREGTDTQYF.

The CDR3 reads CASKPGQVAQETQYF. For the CDR3, the DNA is TGTGCCAGCAAACCGGGACAGGTCGCCCAAGAGACCCAGTACTTC. The chain uses TRBV27 and TRBJ2-5; TRBD1 matches 8 bases. J gave up 1 base and V 7 bases, and 8 bases lay outside the gene matches. This CDR3 has 15 residues. The germline V gene has CDR1 MNHEY and CDR2 SMNVEV (reference sequence).

In its sample, this clonotype was seen many times. This chain uses TRBV3-1 with TRBJ2-5; 11 nucleotides agree with TRBD2. Germline values: CDR1 LGHDT, CDR2 YNNKEL (reference sequence). V shed 0 bases, J shed 5 bases, and the junction held 5 bases outside the gene matches. CDR3 size: 16 residues. The DNA for the CDR3 is TGTGCCAGCAGCCAAGACGTAGCGGGAGGGCGGGAGACCCAGTACTTC. This translates into CASSQDVAGGRETQYF.

This clonotype was detected a few times. The chain is built from TRBV7-8 and TRBJ2-3; a weak D match, TRBD1 (6 bases). CDR3 size: 15 residues. V was trimmed by 5 bases and J by 1 base, leaving 13 bases between them. Germline CDR1 reads SGHVS; CDR2 reads FQNEAQ. The CDR3 loop is CASSPGRQGTDTQYF. CDR3 sequence (DNA): TGTGCCAGCAGCCCCGGTCGACAGGGCACAGATACGCAGTATTTT.